A single T cell receptor beta chain is shown here with its context. The target antigen is unknown. This entry is derived from a study of T cell responses to AZD1222 COVID-19 vaccine. Study background: Pooling was applied to second doses at about 4 or about 12 weeks. Whole-study results and caveats: White British donors predominated, females outnumbered males, and clonal diversity was possibly underestimated. Just five or six AZD1222 recipients tested seropositive at baseline.

Sequencing was performed with immunoSEQ multiplex PCR; in TCRdb, only in-frame clones are kept and a portion is missing. The sample lists under 70,000 clones, about 74% seen once, with over 11% in the top ten. Trimming removed 5 bases at V and 6 bases at J, with 8 bases between. The CDR3 covers 12 residues. The sample here was peripheral blood, taken on day 0 of AZD1222 vaccination. This clonotype was sampled from an adult in good health. The rearrangement links TRBV23-1 to TRBJ1-5; no reliable D call. TRBV23-1 is an ORF for which the function is uncertain. Here the CDR3 DNA reads TGCGCCAGCAGTTCCCGGGTTCAGCCCCAGCATTTT. It is translated as CASSSRVQPQHF.